This T cell receptor (beta chain) derives from a study of shared clonotypes between healthy human individuals (TCRdb year 2020). Regarding the research as a whole: The cohort included a few men and two women between 18 and 49 years of age. For each donor, CD4 naive and CD4 memory were each given three plates, CD8 naive was given two plates, and CD8 memory was given one plate. Blood TCR repertoires of 5 or 6 healthy adults were deeply sequenced to estimate repertoire size and the extent of clonotype sharing between individuals. To increase sequencing depth and limit assay-specific biases, different laboratories used diverse techniques to prepare libraries and sequence TCR repertoires. Each donor's leukapheresis produced roughly between about 0.9 and 9.5 billion PBMCs.

About this clone: What this receptor recognizes is not known. No clone much larger than this one lies a single base away; base qualities are absent.

From its cysteine to its phenylalanine, the CDR3 spans 17 amino acids. The CDR3 DNA has 51 bases and is translated from base 1. CDR1 is given as MDHEN and CDR2 as SYDVKM, both from the germline V gene. V and J are trimmed by 6 bases and 2 bases, and the gene matches miss 12 bases of the junction. TCR CDR3 regions were amplified from genomic DNA by multiplex PCR using the deep immunoSEQ assay. For each cell subset, the extracted genomic DNA was distributed evenly across all wells of several immunoSEQ 96-well plates, and each plate served as one replicate. For sorted subsets, 150 to 250 ng genomic DNA, equal to 25,000 to 35,000 T cell genomes, was loaded into each replicate PCR. Purified libraries were quantified with a Qubit 3.0 fluorometer, sized on a Bioanalyzer 2100, and re-quantified with the KAPA Library Quantification kit. Each immunoSEQ 96-well plate was sequenced on its own single-read 150-cycle Illumina NextSeq 550 flow cell. The study's processing was this. Because the immunoSEQ output held only junctional sequences and lacked quality scores, the filtering could not match the filtering applied to full-length reads. Sequences were annotated with PyIR, a Python wrapper for IgBLAST v1.9, and V/J genes and CDR3 were assigned using IMGT germline references. Any read was removed if the V/J assignment was weak (E-value above 1e-6), the CDR3 was missing, or the read contained stop codons, out-of-frame junctions, or ambiguous translated residues. A V3J clonotype was defined by an identical inferred V gene, J gene, and CDR3 amino acid sequence. Percentage overlap between repertoires was computed as shared unique clonotypes divided by the size of the smaller repertoire. Richness of each repertoire was evaluated using RTK rarefaction, the Chao1 estimator, and Recon v2.1 estimates of unobserved clonotypes. For all TCRbeta clonotypes obtained by the gDNA method from a handful of donors, generation probabilities were computed with OLGA. Drawn from immuneACCESS, this table holds only the in-frame rearrangements with V and J called that TCRdb kept. Clones are partly lost; checked studies trace under half to an unresolved V gene and leave the rest unexplained. Clone size and the V and J calls come from that table; the DNA yielded D and trimming. The sample profile shows some 2,500,000 clones; about 90% of them were found once. The ten largest clonotypes hold 0.37% of the sample.

Results the study describes overall, beyond this receptor: Only blood was sampled, and tissue TCR repertoires likely differ from those in blood. The genetic and exposure-history diversity represented was limited by the small number of donors. Even with the large sequencing depth, rarefaction of the sorted-subset datasets indicated that sequencing was incomplete. When a handful of donors were compared, the shared fraction of clonotypes was approximately 5% for naive CD4, roughly 3.4% for naive CD8, more than 2% for memory CD4, and approximately 0.4% for memory CD8. Clonotypes shared by all four sorted-subset donors showed higher generation probabilities than non-shared clonotypes. Pairwise subsampling led to the expectation that sequencing depth would affect the degree of clonotype sharing among donors. Naive subsets generally had larger estimated clonotype richness than memory subsets.

Healthy HIV-negative adults with no recently reported acute infections or vaccinations were included as donors. All donors were Caucasian adults living in Nashville, Tennessee, USA. Magnetic negative selection was used to enrich CD4+ T cells, after which naive cells were positively selected on CD45RA and the negative fraction became the memory subset. After blood collection by leukapheresis, PBMCs were isolated using Ficoll-Histopaque density gradient centrifugation and then cryopreserved in the vapor phase of liquid nitrogen. Analytical flow cytometry was used to check the purity and quantity of each magnetically sorted T cell population. From each sorted fraction, genomic DNA was isolated and quantified by UV absorbance on a Nanodrop 2000c.

The chain links TRBV28 with TRBJ2-2; TRBD1 agrees with 7 junctional bases. Input material: naive CD4+ T cells from PBMCs. In light of the paper, this sample's cell subset or site label describes: CD45RA+ positively selected. The clonotype comes from a man aged 18-30 years in good health. Some clones in this sample may be carry-over from other donors' samples. The base sequence is TGTGCCAGCAGAACTATCCGGGACAGCCGAAACACCGGGGAGCTGTTTTTT. It specifies CASRTIRDSRNTGELFF.